These 9 T cell receptor beta chains came from one sample sequenced in a study of T cell responses to AZD1222 COVID-19 vaccine. TCRdb's copy holds only in-frame clones and misses some; the assay was immunoSEQ multiplex PCR. The sample holds 250,000 to 300,000 clones, around 93% seen once. Material: peripheral blood, obtained 28 days after the second AZD1222 dose. The receptors stem from an adult who received the AZD1222 COVID-19 vaccine.

V gene TRBV28 combines with J gene TRBJ1-1, with 8 bases identical to TRBD1. Looked up from germline, CDR1 is MDHEN and CDR2 is SYDVKM. CDR3 size: 13 residues. Trimming cost V 6 bases and J 10 bases; bases outside gene matches: 10. CDR3 residues: CASRTTGGGGAFF. CDR3 nucleotides: TGTGCCAGCAGGACCACAGGGGGTGGGGGAGCTTTCTTT. Based on the CDR3 plus reference TRBV28 and TRBJ1-1, the full variable domain is DVKVTQSSRYLVKRTGEKVFLECVQDMDHENMFWYRQDPGLGLRLIYFSYDVKMKEKGDIPEGYSVSREKKERFSLILESASTNQTSMYLCASRTTGGGGAFFGQGTRLTVV.

This sequence joins TRBV28 and TRBJ2-2; D is possibly TRBD1 (6 bases). Germline assignment: CDR1 MDHEN and CDR2 SYDVKM. The CDR3 spans 11 residues. CDR3 nucleotide sequence: TGTGTCGGGCAGGGGTCCGGGGAGCTGTTTTTT. It is translated as CVGQGSGELFF.

The chain couples TRBV6-5 to TRBJ1-1; tentatively, D is TRBD1 (5 bases). The ends were cut back, 5 bases at V and 4 bases at J, with 14 bases in the middle. This CDR3 region has 14 residues. Germline lookup yields CDR1 MNHEY and CDR2 SVGAGI. The CDR3 nucleotides read TGTGCCAGCAGTAGTACGGGACTGACCACTGAAGCTTTCTTT. Protein sequence: CASSSTGLTTEAFF.

The chain recombines TRBV30 with TRBJ1-2, with 7 bases lining up with TRBD1. J was trimmed by 6 bases and V by 4 bases; bases with no gene match: 5. The CDR3 is 12 amino acids. Germline V lookup: CDR1 GTSNPN, CDR2 SVGIG (reference sequence). CDR3 in DNA: TGTGCCTGGAACACAGGGGTGGATGGCTACACCTTC. Encoded protein: CAWNTGVDGYTF.

The rearrangement joins TRBV5-1 to TRBJ1-2; 10 bases align to TRBD1. V lost 0 bases and J lost 7; bases outside the gene matches: 9. The germline gives CDR1 SGHRS, CDR2 YFSETQ. The CDR3 loop spans 16 amino acids. CDR3 region: CASSLDGRQGASGYTF. The CDR3 region has the DNA TGCGCCAGCAGCTTGGACGGGCGACAGGGGGCTTCTGGCTACACCTTC.

This chain uses TRBV5-1 with TRBJ2-2, with a possible D match to TRBD1 (6 bases). Germline lookup yields CDR1 SGHRS and CDR2 YFSETQ. The CDR3 runs 16 residues. The V gene lost 1 base and the J gene lost 4 bases, with 14 bases spanning the gap. CDR3 region: CASSLSPGQFTGELFF. CDR3 bases: TGCGCCAGCAGCTTGTCGCCAGGACAGTTCACCGGGGAGCTGTTTTTT.

A single count supports this clone. V and J are TRBV5-4 and TRBJ2-1, with no clear D. This CDR3 comprises 13 residues. V shed 2 bases and J shed 8 bases, with 11 bases lying between them. The germline V gene has CDR1 SGHNT and CDR2 YYREEE (reference sequence). The CDR3 region is CASSFNPVDEQFF. The CDR3 region has the DNA TGTGCCAGCAGCTTCAATCCGGTCGATGAGCAGTTCTTC.

The rearrangement joins TRBV2 to TRBJ1-1; the match to TRBD1 covers 7 bases. Losses at the gene ends were 4 bases for V and 8 bases for J; bases not matched to a gene: 7. The CDR3 is made up of 13 amino acids. From germline, CDR1 is SNHLY and CDR2 FYNNEI. CDR3 sequence: CASSVIRTGEAFF. In DNA, the CDR3 is TGTGCCAGCAGTGTAATTCGGACAGGCGAAGCTTTCTTT.

The chain recombines TRBV28 with TRBJ1-4, with a weak D call TRBD1 (6 bases). V was clipped by 2 bases and J by 2 bases, with 18 bases between them. The CDR3 runs 18 residues. Germline loops: CDR1 MDHEN, CDR2 SYDVKM. CDR3 residues: CASSLSFLGRGTNEKLFF. The CDR3 DNA reads TGTGCCAGCAGTTTAAGTTTTTTAGGCAGGGGTACTAATGAAAAACTGTTTTTT.